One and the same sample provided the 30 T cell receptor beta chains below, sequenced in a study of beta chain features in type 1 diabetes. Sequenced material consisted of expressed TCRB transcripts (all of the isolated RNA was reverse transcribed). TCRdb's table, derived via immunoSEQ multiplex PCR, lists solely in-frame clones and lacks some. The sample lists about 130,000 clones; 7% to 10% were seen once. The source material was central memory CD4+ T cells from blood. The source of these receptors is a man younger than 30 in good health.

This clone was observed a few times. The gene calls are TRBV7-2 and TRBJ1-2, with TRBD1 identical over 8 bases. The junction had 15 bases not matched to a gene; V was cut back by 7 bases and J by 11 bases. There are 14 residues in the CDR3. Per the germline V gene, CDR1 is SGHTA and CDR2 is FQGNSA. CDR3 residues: CASNKRTGQAPYTF. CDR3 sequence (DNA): TGTGCCAGCAACAAACGGACAGGGCAGGCCCCTTACACCTTC.

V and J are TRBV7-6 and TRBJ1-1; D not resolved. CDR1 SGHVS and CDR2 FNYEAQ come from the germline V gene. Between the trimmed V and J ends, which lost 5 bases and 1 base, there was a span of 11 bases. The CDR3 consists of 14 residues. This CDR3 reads CASSVGNGNTEAFF. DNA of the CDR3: TGTGCCAGCAGCGTAGGTAACGGGAACACTGAAGCTTTCTTT.

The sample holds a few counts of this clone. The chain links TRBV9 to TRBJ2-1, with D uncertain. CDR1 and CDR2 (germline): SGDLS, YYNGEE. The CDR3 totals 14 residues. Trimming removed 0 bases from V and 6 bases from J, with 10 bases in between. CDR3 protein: CASSVVVAANEQFF. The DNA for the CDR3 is TGTGCCAGCAGCGTAGTCGTTGCGGCCAATGAGCAGTTCTTC.

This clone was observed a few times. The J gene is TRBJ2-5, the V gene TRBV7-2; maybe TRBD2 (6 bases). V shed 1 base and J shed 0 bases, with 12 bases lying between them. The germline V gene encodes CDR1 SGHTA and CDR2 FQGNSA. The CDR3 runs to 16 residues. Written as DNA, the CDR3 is TGTGCCAGCAGCTTAGGGCGGGGAGCGTACCAAGAGACCCAGTACTTC. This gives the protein CASSLGRGAYQETQYF.

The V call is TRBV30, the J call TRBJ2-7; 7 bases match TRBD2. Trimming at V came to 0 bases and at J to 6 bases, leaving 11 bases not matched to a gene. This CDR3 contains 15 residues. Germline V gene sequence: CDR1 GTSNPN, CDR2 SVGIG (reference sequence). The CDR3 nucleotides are TGTGCCTGGAGTGTACATCAGCGGGGCCTCGGCGAGCAGTACTTC. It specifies CAWSVHQRGLGEQYF.

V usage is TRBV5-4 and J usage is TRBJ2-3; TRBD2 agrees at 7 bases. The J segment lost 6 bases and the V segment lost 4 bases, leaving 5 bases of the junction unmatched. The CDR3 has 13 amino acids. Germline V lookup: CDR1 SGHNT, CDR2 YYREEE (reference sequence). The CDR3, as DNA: TGTGCCAGCAGCGTAACACTAGCGGATACGCAGTATTTT. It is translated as CASSVTLADTQYF. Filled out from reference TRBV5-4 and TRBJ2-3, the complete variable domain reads ETGVTQSPTHLIKTRGQQVTLRCSSQSGHNTVSWYQQALGQGPQFIFQYYREEENGRGNFPPRFSGLQFPNYSSELNVNALELDDSALYLCASSVTLADTQYFGPGTRLTVL.

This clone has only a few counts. The CDR3 DNA reads TGTGCCAGCCGAAACAAGGGAGCCACAGATACGCAGTATTTT. Amino acid sequence: CASRNKGATDTQYF. The chain links TRBV21-1 to TRBJ2-3; no check of the table's D call, TRBD2, against the DNA was made. TRBV21-1 is annotated as a pseudogene. The CDR3 is 14 amino acids.

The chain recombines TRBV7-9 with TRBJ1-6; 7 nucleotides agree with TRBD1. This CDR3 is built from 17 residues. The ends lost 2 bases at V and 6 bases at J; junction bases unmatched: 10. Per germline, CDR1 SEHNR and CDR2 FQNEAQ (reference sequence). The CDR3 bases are TGTGCCAGCAGCTTAAGAGGGTATCGGGACAGTAATTCACCCCTCCACTTT. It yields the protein CASSLRGYRDSNSPLHF.

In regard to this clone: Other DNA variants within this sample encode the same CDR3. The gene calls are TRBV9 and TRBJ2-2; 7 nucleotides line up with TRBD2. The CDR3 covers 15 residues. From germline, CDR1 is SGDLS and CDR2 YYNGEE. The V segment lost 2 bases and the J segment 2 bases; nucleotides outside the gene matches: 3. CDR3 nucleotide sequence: TGTGCCAGCAGCGTGGGCGGGGGAAACACCGGGGAGCTGTTTTTT. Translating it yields CASSVGGGNTGELFF.

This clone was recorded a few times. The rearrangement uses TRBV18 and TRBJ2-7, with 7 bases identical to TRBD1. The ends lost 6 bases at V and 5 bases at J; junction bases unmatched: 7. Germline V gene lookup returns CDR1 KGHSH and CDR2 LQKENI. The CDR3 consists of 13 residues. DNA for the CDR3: TGTGCCAGCTCGCAACAGGGGAAAAACGAGCAGTACTTC. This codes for CASSQQGKNEQYF.

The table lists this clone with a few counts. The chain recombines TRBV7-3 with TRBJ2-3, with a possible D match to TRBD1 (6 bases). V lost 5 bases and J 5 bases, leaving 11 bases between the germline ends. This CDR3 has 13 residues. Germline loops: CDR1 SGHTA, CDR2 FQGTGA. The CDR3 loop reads CASSRSGEDTQYF. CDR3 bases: TGTGCCAGCAGCAGGTCAGGGGAAGATACGCAGTATTTT.

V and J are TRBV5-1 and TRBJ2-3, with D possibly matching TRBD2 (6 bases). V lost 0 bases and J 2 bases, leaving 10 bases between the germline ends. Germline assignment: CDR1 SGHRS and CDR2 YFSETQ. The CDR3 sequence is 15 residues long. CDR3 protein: CASSLAGGDTDTQYF. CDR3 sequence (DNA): TGCGCCAGCAGCTTGGCCGGCGGGGACACAGATACGCAGTATTTT.

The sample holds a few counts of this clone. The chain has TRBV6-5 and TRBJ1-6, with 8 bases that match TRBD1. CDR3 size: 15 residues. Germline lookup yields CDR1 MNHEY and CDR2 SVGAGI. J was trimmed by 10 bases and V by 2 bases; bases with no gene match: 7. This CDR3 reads CASSYLRTGQSPLHF. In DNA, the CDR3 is TGTGCCAGCAGTTACCTAAGGACAGGGCAATCACCCCTCCACTTT.

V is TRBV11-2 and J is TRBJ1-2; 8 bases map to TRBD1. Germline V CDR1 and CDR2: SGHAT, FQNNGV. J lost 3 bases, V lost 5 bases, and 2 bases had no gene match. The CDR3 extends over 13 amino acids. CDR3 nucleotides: TGTGCCAGCAGCCAGGGACAGGACTATGGCTACACCTTC. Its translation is CASSQGQDYGYTF. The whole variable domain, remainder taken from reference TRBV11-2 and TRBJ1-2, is EAGVAQSPRYKIIEKRQSVAFWCNPISGHATLYWYQQILGQGPKLLIQFQNNGVVDDSQLPKDRFSAERLKGVDSTLKIQPAKLEDSAVYLCASSQGQDYGYTFGSGTRLTVV.

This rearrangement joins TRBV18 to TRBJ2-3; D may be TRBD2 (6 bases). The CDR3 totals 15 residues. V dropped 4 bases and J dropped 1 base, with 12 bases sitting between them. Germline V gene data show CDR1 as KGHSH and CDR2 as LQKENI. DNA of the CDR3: TGTGCCAGCTCACGTTGGGCGGGGCGCACAGATACGCAGTATTTT. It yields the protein CASSRWAGRTDTQYF.

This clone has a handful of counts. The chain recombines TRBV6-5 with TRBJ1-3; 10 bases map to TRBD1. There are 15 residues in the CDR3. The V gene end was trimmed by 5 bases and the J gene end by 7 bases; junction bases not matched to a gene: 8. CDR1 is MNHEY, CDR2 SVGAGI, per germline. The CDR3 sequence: CASSRPGQGTNTIYF. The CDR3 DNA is TGTGCCAGCAGTCGACCGGGACAGGGGACCAACACCATATATTTT.

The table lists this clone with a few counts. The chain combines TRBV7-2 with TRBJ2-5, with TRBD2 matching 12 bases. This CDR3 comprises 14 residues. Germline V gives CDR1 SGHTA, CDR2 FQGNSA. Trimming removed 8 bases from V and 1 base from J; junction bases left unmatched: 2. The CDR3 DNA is TGTGCCAGCGGACTAGCGGGGTCCCAAGAGACCCAGTACTTC. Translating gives CASGLAGSQETQYF.

This CDR3 reads CASSQARRGLLVTEAFF. The CDR3 DNA reads TGCGCCAGCAGCCAAGCAAGGAGGGGGCTATTGGTCACTGAAGCTTTCTTT. This chain uses TRBV4-1 with TRBJ1-1; 7 nucleotides line up with TRBD1. Germline values: CDR1 MGHRA, CDR2 YSYEKL. This CDR3 is built from 17 residues. V lost 1 base and J lost 4; bases outside the gene matches: 12.

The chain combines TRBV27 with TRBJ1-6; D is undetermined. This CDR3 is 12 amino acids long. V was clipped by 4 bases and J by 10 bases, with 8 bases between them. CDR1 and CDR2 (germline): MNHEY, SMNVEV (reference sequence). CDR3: CASSSAMSPLHF. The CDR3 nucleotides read TGTGCCAGCAGTTCCGCGATGTCACCCCTCCACTTT.

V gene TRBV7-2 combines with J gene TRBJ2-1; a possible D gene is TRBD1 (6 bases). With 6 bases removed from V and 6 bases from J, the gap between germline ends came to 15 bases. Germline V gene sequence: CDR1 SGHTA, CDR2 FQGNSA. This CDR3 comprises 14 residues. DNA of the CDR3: TGTGCCAGCAGTCGTGGGGGCCAGATCAATGAGCAGTTCTTC. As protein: CASSRGGQINEQFF.

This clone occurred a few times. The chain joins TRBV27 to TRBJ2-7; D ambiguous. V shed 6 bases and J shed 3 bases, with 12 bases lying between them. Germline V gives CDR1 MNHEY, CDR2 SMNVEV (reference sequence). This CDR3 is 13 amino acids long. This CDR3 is CASSNQQYYEQYF. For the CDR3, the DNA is TGTGCCAGCAGCAATCAACAGTACTACGAGCAGTACTTC.

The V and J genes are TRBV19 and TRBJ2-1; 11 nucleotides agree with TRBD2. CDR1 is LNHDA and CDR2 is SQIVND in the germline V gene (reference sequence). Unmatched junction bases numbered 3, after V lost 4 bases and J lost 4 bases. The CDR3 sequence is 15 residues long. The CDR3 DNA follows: TGTGCCAGTAGTACGGGACTAGCGGAATACAATGAGCAGTTCTTC. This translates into CASSTGLAEYNEQFF.

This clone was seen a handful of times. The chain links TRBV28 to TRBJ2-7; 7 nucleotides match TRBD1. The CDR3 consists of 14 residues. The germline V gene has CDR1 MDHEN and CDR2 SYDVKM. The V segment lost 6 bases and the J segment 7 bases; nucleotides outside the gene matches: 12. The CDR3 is CASRAGTAVREQYF. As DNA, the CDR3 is TGTGCCAGCAGGGCCGGGACAGCGGTGAGAGAGCAGTACTTC.

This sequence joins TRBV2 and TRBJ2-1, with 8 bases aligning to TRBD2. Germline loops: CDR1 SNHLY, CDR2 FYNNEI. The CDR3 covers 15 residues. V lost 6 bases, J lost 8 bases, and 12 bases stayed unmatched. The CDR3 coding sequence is TGTGCCAGCAGCCGCACTTCCGGGGGGGCTCATGAGCAGTTCTTC. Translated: CASSRTSGGAHEQFF.

The CDR3 loop is CASSLAGGTNEKLFF. The CDR3 nucleotides read TGTGCCAGCAGTTTGGCGGGTGGAACTAATGAAAAACTGTTTTTT. The chain joins TRBV28 to TRBJ1-4; D gene uncertain. Per germline, CDR1 MDHEN and CDR2 SYDVKM. The length of the CDR3 is 15 residues. Trimming shortened V by 3 bases and J by 1 base, and 9 bases separated the two germline ends.

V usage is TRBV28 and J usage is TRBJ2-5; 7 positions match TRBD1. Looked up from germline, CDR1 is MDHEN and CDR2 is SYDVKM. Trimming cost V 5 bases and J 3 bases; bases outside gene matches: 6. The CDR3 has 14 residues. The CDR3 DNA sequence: TGTGCCAGCAGTCCTCGGACAGGAGAAGAGACCCAGTACTTC. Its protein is CASSPRTGEETQYF.

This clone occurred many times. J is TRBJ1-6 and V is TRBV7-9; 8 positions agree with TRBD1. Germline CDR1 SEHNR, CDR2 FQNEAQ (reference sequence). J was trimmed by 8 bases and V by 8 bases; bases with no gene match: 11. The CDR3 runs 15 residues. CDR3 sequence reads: CASVRGPDRDSPLHF. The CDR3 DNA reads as TGTGCCAGCGTTCGGGGTCCGGACAGGGATTCACCCCTCCACTTT.

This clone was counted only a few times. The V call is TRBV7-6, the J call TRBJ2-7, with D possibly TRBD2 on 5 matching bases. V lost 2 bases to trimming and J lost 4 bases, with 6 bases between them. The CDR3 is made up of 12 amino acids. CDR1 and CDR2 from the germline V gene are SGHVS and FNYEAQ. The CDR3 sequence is CASSLPGYEQYF. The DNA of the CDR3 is TGTGCCAGCAGCTTACCGGGATACGAGCAGTACTTC. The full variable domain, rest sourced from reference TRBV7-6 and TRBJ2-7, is GAGVSQSPRYKVTKRGQDVALRCDPISGHVSLYWYRQALGQGPEFLTYFNYEAQQDKSGLPNDRFSAERPEGSISTLTIQRTEQRDSAMYRCASSLPGYEQYFGPGTRLTVT.

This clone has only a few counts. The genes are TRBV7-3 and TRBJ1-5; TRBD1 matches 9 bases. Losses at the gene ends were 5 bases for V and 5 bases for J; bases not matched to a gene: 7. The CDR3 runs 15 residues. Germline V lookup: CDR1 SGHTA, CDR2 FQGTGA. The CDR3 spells CASSPGTGPDQPQHF. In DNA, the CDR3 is TGTGCCAGCAGCCCCGGGACAGGGCCGGATCAGCCCCAGCATTTT.

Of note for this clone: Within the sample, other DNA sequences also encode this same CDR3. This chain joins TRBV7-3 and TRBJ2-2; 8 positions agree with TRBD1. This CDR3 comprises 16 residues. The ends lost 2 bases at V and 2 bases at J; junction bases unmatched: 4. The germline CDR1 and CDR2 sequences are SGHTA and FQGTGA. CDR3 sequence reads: CASSLGTGGNTGELFF. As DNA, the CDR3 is TGTGCCAGCAGCTTAGGTACAGGGGGTAACACCGGGGAGCTGTTTTTT.